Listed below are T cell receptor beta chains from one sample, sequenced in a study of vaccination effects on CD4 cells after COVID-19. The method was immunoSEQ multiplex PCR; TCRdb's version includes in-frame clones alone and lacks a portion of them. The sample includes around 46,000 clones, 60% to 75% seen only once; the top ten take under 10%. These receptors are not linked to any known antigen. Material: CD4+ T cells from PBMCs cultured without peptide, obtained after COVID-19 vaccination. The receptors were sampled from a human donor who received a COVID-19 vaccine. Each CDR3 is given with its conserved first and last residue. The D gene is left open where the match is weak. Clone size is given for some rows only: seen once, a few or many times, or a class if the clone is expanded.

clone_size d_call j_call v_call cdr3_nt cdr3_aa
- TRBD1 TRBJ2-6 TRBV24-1 TGTGCCACCAGCAAATCCACCCGACAGGGACAAGGGGTTGGGGCCAACGTCCTGACTTTC CATSKSTRQGQGVGANVLTF
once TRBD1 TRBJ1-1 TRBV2 TGTGCCAGCAGGGGGCAGGGGGGGGCCACTGAAGCTTTCTTT CASRGQGGATEAFF
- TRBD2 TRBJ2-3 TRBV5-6 TGTGCCAGCAGCCAACTAGCGGGAGAAGGGGCTAGCACAGATACGCAGTATTTT CASSQLAGEGASTDTQYF
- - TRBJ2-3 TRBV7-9 TGTGCCAGCAGCTTAGGGACAGCCACAGATACGCAGTATTTT CASSLGTATDTQYF
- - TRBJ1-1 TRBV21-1 TGTGCCAGCAGCAAGGGATTCGGGGGCGCGAATTATTCCGGCTCTGAAGCTTTCTTT CASSKGFGGANYSGSEAFF
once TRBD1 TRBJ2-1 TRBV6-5 TGTGCCAGCAGTTACTCAACCGGGACAGGGAGGAATGAGCAGTTCTTC CASSYSTGTGRNEQFF
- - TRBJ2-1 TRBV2 TGTGCCAGCAGCCTGCGGGGCGCCTACAATGAGCAGTTCTTC CASSLRGAYNEQFF
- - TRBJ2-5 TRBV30 TGTGCCTGGAGTCGAAGGGAGCAAGAGACCCAGTACTTC CAWSRREQETQYF
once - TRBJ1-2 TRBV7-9 TGTGCCAGCAGCTTAGTTCACAGGGCGGACCCCAACTATGGCTACACCTTC CASSLVHRADPNYGYTF
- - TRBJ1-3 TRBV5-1 TGCGCCAGCAGCCCGGGACATCAAGGCACCATATATTTT CASSPGHQGTIYF
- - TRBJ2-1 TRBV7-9 TGTGCCAGCAGCTTAGAAGTGACACATGAGCAGTTCTTC CASSLEVTHEQFF
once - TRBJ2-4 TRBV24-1 TGTGCCACCAGTGATGGGACAACCAGACTAGCCAAAAACATTCAGTACTTC CATSDGTTRLAKNIQYF
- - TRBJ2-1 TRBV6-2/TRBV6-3 TGTGCCAGCAGTTACTCCCTAGGTTGGCAGTTCTTC CASSYSLGWQFF
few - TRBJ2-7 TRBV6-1 TGTGCCAGCAGTGAACGGGGGGCCACCATCTTTGAGCAGTACTTC CASSERGATIFEQYF
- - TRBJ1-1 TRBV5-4 TGTGCCAGCAGCTTGGATTCGCGCGGGCTGAACACTGAAGCTTTCTTT CASSLDSRGLNTEAFF
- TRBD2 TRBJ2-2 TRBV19 TGTGCCAGTATGGCGGGGGTCAACACCGGGGAGCTGTTTTTT CASMAGVNTGELFF
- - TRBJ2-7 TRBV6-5 TGTGCCAGCATACAGGGTGGAAGATACGAGCAGTACTTC CASIQGGRYEQYF
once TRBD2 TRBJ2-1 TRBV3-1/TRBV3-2 TGTGCCAGCAGCCGTAGCGGGGGGACCAATGAGCAGTTCTTC CASSRSGGTNEQFF
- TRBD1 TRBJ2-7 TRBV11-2 TGTGCCAGCAGCTTAGAGGGACAGGTGGGAATATACGAGCAGTACTTC CASSLEGQVGIYEQYF
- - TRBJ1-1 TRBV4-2 TGTGCCAGCAGCCAAGATCGAGATGAAGCTTTCTTT CASSQDRDEAFF
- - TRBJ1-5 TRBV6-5 TGTGCCAGCAGGGACGGAGATCAGCCCCAGCATTTT CASRDGDQPQHF
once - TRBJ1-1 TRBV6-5 TGTGCCAGCTACGAGGAAAGTTACACTGAAGCTTTCTTT CASYEESYTEAFF
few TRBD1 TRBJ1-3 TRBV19 TGTGCCAGTAGTAGACAGGGGATCGGAAACACCATATATTTT CASSRQGIGNTIYF
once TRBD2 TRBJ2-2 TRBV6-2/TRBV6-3 TGTGCCAGCAGTTACCTTAGCGGGGGGGCCACCACCGGGGAGCTGTTTTTT CASSYLSGGATTGELFF
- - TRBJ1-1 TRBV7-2 TGTGCCAGCAGCTTAGCGAGGGGGATGAACACTGAAGCTTTCTTT CASSLARGMNTEAFF
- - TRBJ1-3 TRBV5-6 TGTGCCAGCAGCTTGGATGCGGGGTTTCAGGTTGGAAACACCATATATTTT CASSLDAGFQVGNTIYF
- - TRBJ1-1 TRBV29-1 TGCAGCGTTGTTAGGGAGACCGGCACTGAAGCTTTCTTT CSVVRETGTEAFF
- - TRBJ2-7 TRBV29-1 TGCAGCGCCCGAGAACAGTCTTTCTCCTACGAGCAGTACTTC CSAREQSFSYEQYF
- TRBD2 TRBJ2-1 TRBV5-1 TGCGCCAGCAGCTTGCTCGAGCGGGGCAACAATGAGCAGTTCTTC CASSLLERGNNEQFF
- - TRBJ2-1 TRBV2 TGTGCCAGCAGTGAATTAGTAACCCTGAGCTCCTACAATGAGCAGTTCTTC CASSELVTLSSYNEQFF
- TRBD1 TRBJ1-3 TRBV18 TGTGCCAGCTCACCGGACAGGGCGAGGGGAAACACCATATATTTT CASSPDRARGNTIYF
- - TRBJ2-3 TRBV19 TGTGCCAGTAGTATGAGATGGGCTAGCACAGATACGCAGTATTTT CASSMRWASTDTQYF
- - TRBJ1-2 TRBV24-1 TGTGCCACCAGTGGCTCAGGGTACGGCTACACCTTC CATSGSGYGYTF
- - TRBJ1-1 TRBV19 TGTGCCAGTAGTAGGTCAGGGACCCGCGAAGCTTTCTTT CASSRSGTREAFF
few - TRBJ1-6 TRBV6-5 TGTGCCAGCAGTTCCGGACAGTTTAATTCACCCCTCCACTTT CASSSGQFNSPLHF
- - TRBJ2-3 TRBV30 TGTGCCTGGACCGGGGCAGATACGCAGTATTTT CAWTGADTQYF
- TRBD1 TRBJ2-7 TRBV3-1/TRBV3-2 TGTGCCAGCAGCCAAGATCGGACAGGGGTCTACGAGCAGTACTTC CASSQDRTGVYEQYF
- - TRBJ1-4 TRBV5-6 TGTGCCAGCAGCGGAGGCGATGAAAAACTGTTTTTT CASSGGDEKLFF
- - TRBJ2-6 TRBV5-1 TGCGCCAGCAGCTTGGGGTCTGCTGGGGCCAACGTCCTGACTTTC CASSLGSAGANVLTF
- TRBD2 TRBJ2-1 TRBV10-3 TGTGCCATCAACCCGGGGGGAACATTTCTGGGTGAGCAGTTCTTC CAINPGGTFLGEQFF
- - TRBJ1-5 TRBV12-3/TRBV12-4 TGTGCCAGCACCCCAGGGCTCCGGCAGCCCCAGCATTTT CASTPGLRQPQHF
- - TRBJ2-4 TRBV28 TGTGCCAGCACGGGACAAATTAAAAACATTCAGTACTTC CASTGQIKNIQYF
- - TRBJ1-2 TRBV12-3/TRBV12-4 TGTGCCAGCAAACCCGACAGTAACTATGGCTACACCTTC CASKPDSNYGYTF
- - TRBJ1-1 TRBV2 TGTGCCAGCAGTGTGAAGACCTTGAACACTGAAGCTTTCTTT CASSVKTLNTEAFF
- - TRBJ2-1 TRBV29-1 TGCAGCGTTGTCCGGGTGCCGCCAGGGCGGTTATTCGGGAGCTCCTACAATGAGCAGTTCTTC CSVVRVPPGRLFGSSYNEQFF
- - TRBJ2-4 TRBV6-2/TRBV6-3 TGTGCCAGCAGTTACTCGACGGTAGCCAAAAACATTCAGTACTTC CASSYSTVAKNIQYF
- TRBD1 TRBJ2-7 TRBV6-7 TGTGCCAGCAGTTACCCCTTAATCCGGGACAGGGGGCGCGAGGAGCAGTACTTC CASSYPLIRDRGREEQYF
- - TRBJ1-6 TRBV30 TGTGCCTGGAGTGTGAATAATTCACCCCTCCACTTT CAWSVNNSPLHF
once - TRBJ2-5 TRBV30 TGTGCCTGGAGTGTCCTAGCGGAGACCCAGTACTTC CAWSVLAETQYF
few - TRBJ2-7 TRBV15 TGTGCCACCAGCAGAGAGTCCCTCCAAACGATAGGACCCTACGAGCAGTACTTC CATSRESLQTIGPYEQYF
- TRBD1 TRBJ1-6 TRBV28 TGTGCCAGCAGTTCGCCGGGACAGCTTTCACCCCTCCACTTT CASSSPGQLSPLHF